Following are 13 T cell receptor beta chains from one sample sequenced in a study of blood T cell repertoires in COVID-19. TCRdb's copy holds only in-frame clones and misses some; the assay was immunoSEQ multiplex PCR. The table lists about 340,000 clones, around 80% of them singletons. The sequencing input was peripheral blood. These receptor sequences come from a man in his thirties or forties with active or convalescent COVID-19.

V and J are TRBV7-3 and TRBJ2-5; 13 nucleotides agree with TRBD2. The germline V gene has CDR1 SGHTA and CDR2 FQGTGA. The CDR3 loop spans 15 amino acids. V trimming: 5 bases; J trimming: 4 bases; junction bases outside the gene matches: 4. The CDR3 DNA reads TGTGCCAGCAGCGCACTAGCGGGAGGGGTAGAGACCCAGTACTTC. It codes for CASSALAGGVETQYF. Together with reference TRBV7-3 and TRBJ2-5, the CDR3 gives the full variable domain: GAGVSQTPSNKVTEKGKYVELRCDPISGHTALYWYRQSLGQGPEFLIYFQGTGAADDSGLPNDRFFAVRPEGSVSTLKIQRTERGDSAVYLCASSALAGGVETQYFGPGTRLLVL.

This clone was counted only a few times. The chain joins TRBV5-6 to TRBJ1-1, with a tentative D call TRBD1 (5 bases). Germline-derived CDR1 and CDR2 are SGHDT and YYEEEE. The CDR3 length is 17 residues. Between the trimmed V and J ends, which lost 4 bases and 1 base, there was a span of 20 bases. CDR3 loop: CASSGGYEARSNTEAFF. For the CDR3, the DNA is TGTGCCAGCAGCGGGGGGTACGAGGCCCGCTCGAACACTGAAGCTTTCTTT.

The chain employs TRBV2 and TRBJ1-5; D is ambiguous. This CDR3 region has 12 residues. The germline V gene has CDR1 SNHLY and CDR2 FYNNEI. V gave up 8 bases and J gave up 9 bases, with 14 bases separating them. The CDR3 sequence: CASADDGRPQHF. In DNA, the CDR3 is TGTGCCAGCGCCGACGACGGGAGGCCCCAGCATTTT.

J is TRBJ1-5 and V is TRBV15, with D possibly being TRBD1 (5 bases). Trimming cost V 0 bases and J 6 bases, with 12 bases left between them. Germline V gives CDR1 LNHNV, CDR2 YYDKDF (reference sequence). CDR3 length equals 15 residues. CDR3 residues: CATSRDPRVVQPQHF. The CDR3 coding sequence is TGTGCCACCAGCAGAGATCCCAGGGTGGTTCAGCCCCAGCATTTT. The complete variable domain, with remaining parts taken from reference TRBV15 and TRBJ1-5, reads DAMVIQNPRYQVTQFGKPVTLSCSQTLNHNVMYWYQQKSSQAPKLLFHYYDKDFNNEADTPDNFQSRRPNTSFCFLDIRSPGLGDTAMYLCATSRDPRVVQPQHFGDGTRLSIL.

The rearrangement uses TRBV6-1 and TRBJ2-5; 9 bases agree with TRBD1. Germline V gene data show CDR1 as MNHNS and CDR2 as SASEGT. The CDR3 has 13 amino acids. J was trimmed by 9 bases and V by 3 bases; bases with no gene match: 5. The CDR3 DNA follows: TGTGCCAGCAGTGAGGACAGGGGAAGGGCCCAGTACTTC. Amino acids: CASSEDRGRAQYF.

This clone has a handful of counts. The rearrangement joins TRBV7-3 to TRBJ2-2; 9 positions match TRBD2. Per the germline V gene, CDR1 is SGHTA and CDR2 is FQGTGA. There are 19 residues in the CDR3. The V segment lost 5 bases and the J segment 1 base; nucleotides outside the gene matches: 14. The CDR3 region has the DNA TGTGCCAGCAGCCCCAGGGGGAATAGCGGGAGACTGAACACCGGGGAGCTGTTTTTT. This sequence encodes CASSPRGNSGRLNTGELFF.

This chain joins TRBV5-1 and TRBJ2-2; possibly TRBD1 for D (5 bases). Germline CDR1 SGHRS, CDR2 YFSETQ. This CDR3 is 13 amino acids long. V shed 3 bases and J shed 6 bases, with 9 bases lying between them. In DNA form, the CDR3 reads TGCGCCAGCAGCTATAGGGGTCCCGGGGAGCTGTTTTTT. Translation: CASSYRGPGELFF.

The CDR3 is CSVDAQDRAKTEAFF. In nucleotides, the CDR3 is TGCAGCGTTGATGCTCAGGACAGGGCGAAGACTGAAGCTTTCTTT. V usage is TRBV29-1 and J usage is TRBJ1-1, with TRBD1 matching 8 bases. The V gene end was trimmed by 3 bases and the J gene end by 5 bases; junction bases not matched to a gene: 11. The germline V gene encodes CDR1 SQVTM and CDR2 ANQGSEA. This CDR3 comprises 15 residues.

The CDR3 DNA reads as TGTGCCAGCAGTCACCTGAGTTTAGGGGGCTCCGAGCAGTACTTC. Protein product: CASSHLSLGGSEQYF. The rearrangement uses TRBV6-2 or TRBV6-3 and TRBJ2-7; 7 nucleotides line up with TRBD1. Germline loops: CDR1 MNHEY, CDR2 SVGEGT. The V segment lost 5 bases and the J segment 6 bases; nucleotides outside the gene matches: 13. The CDR3 is 15 amino acids.

This chain connects TRBV7-2 to TRBJ1-1; possibly TRBD1 for D (6 bases). The germline CDR1 and CDR2 sequences are SGHTA and FQGNSA. Trimming removed 2 bases at V and 7 bases at J, with 11 bases between. CDR3 length equals 13 residues. CDR3 DNA sequence: TGTGCCAGCAGCTTAACATCGGGACATGAAGCTTTCTTT. This codes for CASSLTSGHEAFF.

This clone appeared a single time. The rearrangement uses TRBV19 and TRBJ1-4; D might be TRBD1 (5 bases). The CDR3 covers 14 residues. Trimming pared 9 bases from V and 6 bases from J, leaving 17 bases between. Germline CDR1 reads LNHDA; CDR2 reads SQIVND (reference sequence). The CDR3 DNA sequence: TGTGCCAGGTCCGGGGGGAGGGTGGATGAAAAACTGTTTTTT. Translating it yields CARSGGRVDEKLFF. Using reference TRBV19 and TRBJ1-4 for the parts outside the CDR3, the full variable domain is DGGITQSPKYLFRKEGQNVTLSCEQNLNHDAMYWYRQDPGQGLRLIYYSQIVNDFQKGDIAEGYSVSREKKESFPLTVTSAQKNPTAFYLCARSGGRVDEKLFFGSGTQLSVL.

The chain carries TRBV9 and TRBJ1-2; 7 positions match TRBD1. The CDR3 covers 17 residues. CDR1 and CDR2 from the germline V gene are SGDLS and YYNGEE. V shed 0 bases, J shed 7 bases, and the junction held 15 bases outside the gene matches. CDR3 amino acids: CASSVATSGTASIGYTF. In DNA, the CDR3 is TGTGCCAGCAGCGTAGCTACGTCTGGGACAGCCTCTATTGGCTACACCTTC.

This clone occurred once. V is TRBV28 and J is TRBJ2-7; 9 positions agree with TRBD1. Looked up from germline, CDR1 is MDHEN and CDR2 is SYDVKM. The J segment lost 0 bases and the V segment lost 1 base, leaving 7 bases of the junction unmatched. The CDR3 length is 17 residues. CDR3 residues: CASSLSRDRASSYEQYF. The CDR3 DNA follows: TGTGCCAGCAGTTTATCCAGGGACAGGGCCTCCTCCTACGAGCAGTACTTC.